This T cell receptor beta chain was identified during a study of shared clonotypes between healthy human individuals. Of note for this clone: The antigen is unknown. Within the sample, other DNA sequences also encode this same CDR3.

The CDR3 contains 14 residues. Germline CDR1 is SGHAT and CDR2 is FQNNGV. V was cut by 1 base and J by 4 bases, with 8 bases left in between. Findings and limits, study-wide: Donors were few, which limited the genetic and exposure-history diversity represented.

Sequencing used immunoSEQ multiplex PCR; TCRdb keeps in-frame clones, though not all of them. Of a few million clones in the sample, approximately 93% were seen once. The receptor was derived from a man in his late teens or twenties in good health. Some clones in this sample may be carry-over from other donors' samples. Sequenced sample: naive CD4+ T cells from PBMCs. The subset was: CD45RA+ positively selected. This chain uses TRBV11-2 with TRBJ2-1; D gene uncertain. CDR3 loop: CASSLAGSYNEQFF. As DNA, the CDR3 is TGTGCCAGCAGCTTAGCGGGTTCTTACAATGAGCAGTTCTTC.